Included here is one T cell receptor beta chain sequence, with context. There is no known antigen for this receptor. The data belong to a study of CXCR3-negative and CXCR3-positive naive CD8 T cells (dated by TCRdb to about 2019). Broadly, across the study: In total, roughly 140 million TRB reads were obtained, which works out to roughly 1.5 +/- 0.3 million reads per library. Diversity and physicochemical repertoire analyses were performed on some eleven donors pooled from two independent experiments. The TRBV-TRBJ cluster analysis covered naive subsets from roughly five donors and memory cells from 3 donors. General conclusions and limits of the study: Because CXCR3 expression was partially decreased after cryopreservation, freshly isolated PBMCs were used for most assays. Both naive subsets had comparably high repertoire diversity, while memory CD8+ T cells had much lower repertoire diversity. TRB CDR3s from CXCR3-positive naive cells showed higher hydrophobicity (lower Kidera factor 4), lower energy, and higher strength and volume indices than CXCR3-negative naive cells. Because surface CD5, which has been linked to self-reactivity in mice, was comparable between naive subsets, TCR interaction strength was also inferred from TRB CDR3 physicochemical properties. Naive CXCR3-negative and CXCR3-positive cells from the same donor showed similar TRBV-TRBJ usage, whereas memory cells showed distinct patterns.

Including cysteine and phenylalanine, the CDR3 has 16 amino acids. No nucleotide data were recorded. For CDR1 and CDR2, the germline V gene lists KGHSH and LQKENI. The run used a NextSeq 550. The Human TCR Profiling Kit (MiLaboratory) was used to prepare UMI-labeled 5' RACE TRB cDNA libraries. The full amount of extracted RNA was used for cDNA synthesis, and the full amount of resulting cDNA was used for PCR amplification. Libraries were prepared in parallel using an identical number of PCR cycles. The study's own analysis went as follows. With a minimum of two reads required per UMI, MIGEC and MiXCR pulled out about 50,000 +/- 10,000 unique UMI-labeled TRB cDNA molecules from each library. On average, approximately 40,000 +/- 10,000 functional in-frame TRB CDR3 nucleotide clonotypes lacking stop codons were found per library. After downsampling to 5000 UMI-labeled TRB molecules per sample, diversity metrics, including normalized Shannon-Wiener and Chao1, were computed in VDJtools. For the central five CDR3 residues, VDJtools calculated physicochemical properties weighted by clonotype size, namely interaction energy, strength, volume and Kidera factor 4. With the reads reprocessed by TCRdb, a single entry stands for each CDR3 protein sequence and no DNA is reported. The authors' filters were not applied to this entry. The sample table records 100,000 to 150,000 distinct CDR3 sequences. The ten largest account for just under 0.5% of the sample.

Each CD8+ T cell subset was flow-sorted in triplicate, with over 250,000 cells per subset placed directly into RLT lysis buffer. To exclude memory contaminants, naive CD8+ T cells were stringently defined as CD45RO-CCR7+CD27+CD95-. Using standard density gradient centrifugation, peripheral blood mononuclear cells were isolated from buffy coats. A FACSAria III was used to flow-sort naive CXCR3-negative and CXCR3-positive CD8+ T cells. An RNeasy Mini Kit was used to extract total RNA from the sorted cells. The V gene is TRBV18 and the J gene is TRBJ2-2. The sample was naive CXCR3- CD8+ T cells from blood. Explained via the paper, the cell subset or site label denotes: CD45RO-CCR7+CD27+CD95- naive CD8+ T cells lacking CXCR3 (TNR3-). This TCR was recovered from a human donor in good health. Some clones in this sample may be carry-over from other donors' samples. This receptor has the CDR3 CASSPSNYSYTGELFF.